The T cell receptor (beta chain) described here comes from a study of blood T cell repertoires in COVID-19. Germline V lookup: CDR1 MDHEN, CDR2 SYDVKM. The length of the CDR3 is 16 residues. The V and J ends lost 9 bases and 0 bases, in that order; junction bases with no gene match: 10. Sequencing was performed with immunoSEQ multiplex PCR; in TCRdb, only in-frame clones are kept and a portion is missing. The table lists 250,000 to 300,000 clones, around nine tenths of them singletons. The source material was PBMCs or T cells enriched from blood (not recorded which). The J gene is TRBJ1-5, the V gene TRBV28; 8 bases fit TRBD1. The sequence came from a woman aged 55-75 years who had recovered from COVID-19. The DNA for the CDR3 is TGTGCCAGTAAAATGGGACAGGCCATTAGCAATCAGCCCCAGCATTTT. Its translation is CASKMGQAISNQPQHF.